This T cell receptor (beta chain) is drawn from a study of cytomegalovirus exposure and HLA in healthy donors. The junction had 4 bases not matched to a gene; V was cut back by 7 bases and J by 1 base. CDR1 and CDR2 (germline): MNHNS, SASEGT. This CDR3 is 14 amino acids long. Study results and limitations: Later on, a genetic analysis was performed. It linked a missense variant in DCLRE1C with V- and J-gene trimming of TCR beta.

Worth noting for this clone: The antigen remains unidentified.

Primers: 60 Vbeta forward and 13 Jbeta reverse. The assay was immunoSEQ multiplex PCR, and TCRdb's table has in-frame clones only and misses some. This table holds 180,000 or so clones, approximately 59% found once. Sequences were obtained from PBMCs. The TCR was taken from a man in his forties or fifties in good health and CMV-seronegative. The chain links TRBV6-1 to TRBJ2-3, with TRBD2 identical over 8 bases. The CDR3 spells CASTPTSGTDTQYF. For the CDR3, the DNA is TGTGCCAGCACCCCGACTAGCGGCACAGATACGCAGTATTTT.